Listed below are T cell receptor beta chains from one sample, sequenced in a study of T-cell reconstitution after alpha-beta-depleted transplantation in children. TCRdb re-derived calls from the PCR reads in MiXCR, one entry per CDR3 protein. The profile covers 120,000 or so distinct CDR3 sequences, with about 23% appearing a single time and about 10% taken by the ten largest. The sequences come from PBMCs, mostly from graft donor cells, collected 180 days after TCRalphabeta/CD19-depleted stem cell transplant. The receptors were sampled from a male patient aged 2-15 years who had a stem cell transplant for chronic granulomatous disease, so the T cells may come from the graft donor. The CDR3 runs from the conserved cysteine through the conserved F or W. The order of the fields is V gene, J gene, clone size, D gene, CDR3 protein, CDR3 DNA. The D gene is left open where the match is weak. Not every row has a clone size; where given, it reads once, few, many or a size class.

v_gene: TRBV9
j_gene: TRBJ1-2
abundance: -
d_gene: TRBD1
CDR3aa: CASSVVDRGRGYTF
CDR3nt: TGTGCCAGCAGCGTAGTGGACAGGGGGCGCGGCTACACCTTC

v_gene: TRBV12-3/TRBV12-4
j_gene: TRBJ2-1
abundance: many
d_gene: -
CDR3aa: CASTTRTYNEQFF
CDR3nt: TGTGCCAGTACGACACGAACCTACAATGAGCAGTTCTTC

v_gene: TRBV5-1
j_gene: TRBJ2-3
abundance: few
d_gene: TRBD2
CDR3aa: CASSPPGLGTDTQYF
CDR3nt: TGCGCCAGCAGCCCACCGGGACTAGGCACAGATACGCAGTATTTT

v_gene: TRBV7-9
j_gene: TRBJ1-2
abundance: few
d_gene: -
CDR3aa: CASSSLGRTPFGGYTF
CDR3nt: TGTGCCAGCAGCAGCTTAGGCCGGACACCGTTTGGTGGCTACACCTTC

v_gene: TRBV18
j_gene: TRBJ1-4
abundance: -
d_gene: -
CDR3aa: CASSPNEKLFF
CDR3nt: TGTGCCAGCTCACCTAATGAAAAACTGTTTTTT

v_gene: TRBV7-2
j_gene: TRBJ2-7
abundance: -
d_gene: TRBD1
CDR3aa: CASSFGTGTSEQYF
CDR3nt: TGTGCCAGCAGCTTCGGGACAGGGACATCCGAGCAGTACTTC

v_gene: TRBV20-1
j_gene: TRBJ2-7
abundance: many
d_gene: TRBD2
CDR3aa: CSANFGLAGGYEQYF
CDR3nt: TGCAGTGCTAACTTCGGACTAGCGGGAGGGTACGAGCAGTACTTC

v_gene: TRBV18
j_gene: TRBJ2-1
abundance: many
d_gene: -
CDR3aa: CASSQLGGTGNNEQFF
CDR3nt: TGTGCCAGCTCACAGTTAGGCGGGACGGGAAACAATGAGCAGTTCTTC

v_gene: TRBV12-3/TRBV12-4
j_gene: TRBJ1-2
abundance: -
d_gene: -
CDR3aa: CATFLISNYGYTF
CDR3nt: TGTGCCACCTTCTTAATTTCGAACTATGGCTACACCTTC

v_gene: TRBV29-1
j_gene: TRBJ1-1
abundance: many
d_gene: -
CDR3aa: CSVAGLAESAFF
CDR3nt: TGCAGCGTTGCTGGCCTGGCCGAGTCAGCTTTCTTT

v_gene: TRBV12-3/TRBV12-4
j_gene: TRBJ1-1
abundance: few
d_gene: TRBD1
CDR3aa: CASSNPGPGQGNTEAFF
CDR3nt: TGTGCCAGCAGTAACCCTGGACCGGGACAGGGGAACACTGAAGCTTTCTTT

v_gene: TRBV6-4
j_gene: TRBJ2-3
abundance: few
d_gene: TRBD1
CDR3aa: CASSPATGAGTQYF
CDR3nt: TGTGCCAGCAGTCCAGCGACAGGGGCAGGTACGCAGTATTTT

v_gene: TRBV6-1
j_gene: TRBJ1-1
abundance: once
d_gene: -
CDR3aa: CASSLVRWSEAFF
CDR3nt: TGTGCCAGCAGCCTCGTCCGATGGTCTGAAGCTTTCTTT

v_gene: TRBV12-3/TRBV12-4
j_gene: TRBJ1-1
abundance: few
d_gene: TRBD1
CDR3aa: CASSFRQGLNTEAFF
CDR3nt: TGTGCCAGCAGTTTCAGACAGGGGTTGAACACTGAAGCTTTCTTT

v_gene: TRBV20-1
j_gene: TRBJ1-2
abundance: -
d_gene: -
CDR3aa: CSAGGRRGGYTF
CDR3nt: TGCAGTGCTGGCGGGCGGAGGGGTGGCTACACCTTC

v_gene: TRBV9
j_gene: TRBJ2-3
abundance: few
d_gene: -
CDR3aa: CASSKSGNRPADTQYF
CDR3nt: TGTGCCAGCAGCAAGAGTGGGAACAGGCCGGCAGATACGCAGTATTTT

v_gene: TRBV12-3/TRBV12-4
j_gene: TRBJ2-2
abundance: few
d_gene: TRBD2
CDR3aa: CASSLPGLAGTNTGELFF
CDR3nt: TGTGCCAGCAGTTTACCGGGACTAGCGGGTACGAACACCGGGGAGCTGTTTTTT

v_gene: TRBV20-1
j_gene: TRBJ2-1
abundance: -
d_gene: TRBD1
CDR3aa: CSARDLTGAYNEQFF
CDR3nt: TGCAGTGCTAGAGATCTCACAGGGGCGTACAATGAGCAGTTCTTC

v_gene: TRBV6-5
j_gene: TRBJ1-2
abundance: many
d_gene: -
CDR3aa: CASSYLGAGGGYTF
CDR3nt: TGTGCCAGCAGTTACCTGGGAGCGGGGGGGGGCTACACCTTC

v_gene: TRBV7-6
j_gene: TRBJ2-7
abundance: -
d_gene: -
CDR3aa: CASSLVQWGEQYF
CDR3nt: TGTGCCAGCAGCTTAGTCCAGTGGGGCGAGCAGTACTTC

v_gene: TRBV29-1
j_gene: TRBJ2-5
abundance: -
d_gene: -
CDR3aa: CSVEVLSYQETQYF
CDR3nt: TGCAGCGTTGAGGTCCTATCGTACCAAGAGACCCAGTACTTC

v_gene: TRBV12-3/TRBV12-4
j_gene: TRBJ1-3
abundance: many
d_gene: TRBD1
CDR3aa: CASSLTGGGGNTIYF
CDR3nt: TGTGCCAGCAGTCTTACAGGGGGCGGTGGAAACACCATATATTTT

v_gene: TRBV12-3/TRBV12-4
j_gene: TRBJ2-2
abundance: few
d_gene: TRBD1
CDR3aa: CASSWTGIDGELFF
CDR3nt: TGTGCCAGCAGTTGGACAGGGATAGACGGGGAGCTGTTTTTT

v_gene: TRBV4-1
j_gene: TRBJ2-3
abundance: few
d_gene: -
CDR3aa: CASSQPQGSTDTQYF
CDR3nt: TGCGCCAGCAGCCAACCTCAAGGGAGCACAGATACGCAGTATTTT